Listed below are T cell receptor beta chains from one sample, sequenced in a study of OX40 agonist ivuxolimab in advanced cancers. The assay was immunoSEQ multiplex PCR, and TCRdb's table has in-frame clones only and misses some. The data show 85,000 to 100,000 clones, 70% to 85% seen once. The material sequenced was CD4+ or CD8+ T cells sorted from blood, taken in a trial of the OX40 agonist ivuxolimab. These receptors all come from an adult with an advanced solid tumor such as melanoma, head and neck, liver or kidney cancer. Both conserved end residues are part of each CDR3. D genes are given only for firm matches. The size of a clone is reported for some rows only, either as once, few or many, or as a class for expanded clones.

D gene	clone size	J gene	V gene	CDR3 DNA	CDR3 protein
TRBD2	.	TRBJ2-4	TRBV6-1	TGTGCCAGCAGTACCCGAGGGAGCGGGGAAAACATTCAGTACTTC	CASSTRGSGENIQYF
.	.	TRBJ1-1	TRBV5-1	TGCGCCAGCAGCTTCGCCCCGGGGAGCGACACTGAAGCTTTCTTT	CASSFAPGSDTEAFF
.	.	TRBJ2-5	TRBV4-3	TGCGCCAGCAGCCAAGCCACGGGACCCCAGGGAGAGACCCAGTACTTC	CASSQATGPQGETQYF
TRBD1	few	TRBJ1-1	TRBV4-3	TGCGCCAGCAGCCAAGATCCACAGGGGTACACTGAAGCTTTCTTT	CASSQDPQGYTEAFF
.	.	TRBJ1-1	TRBV7-9	TGTGCCAGCAAACTTGGGGGTGAAGCTTTCTTT	CASKLGGEAFF
.	.	TRBJ2-3	TRBV19	TGTGCCACTTCGGGTCGGTTTTTGGATACGCAGTATTTT	CATSGRFLDTQYF
.	few	TRBJ1-2	TRBV7-2	TGTGCCAGCAGCTTCACAGGGCCTTATGGCTACACCTTC	CASSFTGPYGYTF
.	.	TRBJ2-2	TRBV5-4	TGTGCCAGCAGCTTGTATCGCGGAGCGGAGAACACCGGGGAGCTGTTTTTT	CASSLYRGAENTGELFF
.	.	TRBJ2-4	TRBV11-3	TGTGCCAGCAGCTCGCGACTCAAAAACATTCAGTACTTC	CASSSRLKNIQYF
.	.	TRBJ1-6	TRBV28	TGTGCCAGCAGTTTACAGGCCTGGGGTAATTCACCCCTCCACTTT	CASSLQAWGNSPLHF
.	once	TRBJ2-7	TRBV4-2	TGTGCCAGCAGCCAAGACGGGGAATGGGGGCAGGGCAACGAGCAGTACTTC	CASSQDGEWGQGNEQYF
.	.	TRBJ2-7	TRBV2	TGTGCCAGCGCCGAGGACAGCGGCCTCCCCCGGGAGCAGTACTTC	CASAEDSGLPREQYF
TRBD1	few	TRBJ2-5	TRBV11-2	TGTGCCAGCAGCCGTTGGACAGGGGGGATAGAGACCCAGTACTTC	CASSRWTGGIETQYF
.	.	TRBJ1-4	TRBV5-4	TGTGCCAGCAGCTTAGATAATGAAAAACTGTTTTTT	CASSLDNEKLFF
.	once	TRBJ2-1	TRBV2	TGTGCCAGCAGGGACTCCCAGGATGAGCAGTTCTTC	CASRDSQDEQFF
.	.	TRBJ1-5	TRBV5-5	TGTGCCAGCAGCTTGGACAGCAATCAGCCCCAGCATTTT	CASSLDSNQPQHF
.	.	TRBJ2-1	TRBV7-2	TGTGCCAGCACCCCCCGGGCCTACAATGAGCAGTTCTTC	CASTPRAYNEQFF
.	.	TRBJ2-6	TRBV13	TGTGCCAGCAGCTTTGCGAACGCTCCATCCACCTCTGGGGCCAACGTCCTGACTTTC	CASSFANAPSTSGANVLTF
.	.	TRBJ1-4	TRBV16	TGTGCCAGCAGCCAGAATTCAGAAGGAGGTGAAAAACTGTTTTTT	CASSQNSEGGEKLFF
.	.	TRBJ2-6	TRBV27	TGTGCCAGCAGTTTATCTGAGGGAACCGGGGCCAACGTCCTGACTTTC	CASSLSEGTGANVLTF
TRBD2	.	TRBJ2-5	TRBV4-3	TGCGCCAGCAGCCAGGGACTAGCAGGAGAGACCCAGTACTTC	CASSQGLAGETQYF
.	.	TRBJ1-1	TRBV7-2	TGTGCCAGCAGCCTGACGTGGGGAGCTGAAGCTTTCTTT	CASSLTWGAEAFF
TRBD2	.	TRBJ2-5	TRBV7-8	TGTGCCAGCAGCTTACTAGCGGGAGCTGGAGAGACCCAGTACTTC	CASSLLAGAGETQYF
.	.	TRBJ2-5	TRBV15	TGTGCCACCAGCAGAGATCGTCTATTAATCCAAGAGACCCAGTACTTC	CATSRDRLLIQETQYF
TRBD1	.	TRBJ2-1	TRBV7-9	TGTGCCAGCAGCTTAGTTCTGGACAGGGCAGAGCAGTTCTTC	CASSLVLDRAEQFF
.	.	TRBJ2-7	TRBV11-3	TGTGCCAGCAGCTTAAACCCGTGGTTCGTTGAGCAGTACTTC	CASSLNPWFVEQYF
TRBD1	.	TRBJ2-7	TRBV6-5	TGTGCCAGCAGTTACCAGGGACAGTCCTACGAGCAGTACTTC	CASSYQGQSYEQYF
.	.	TRBJ1-5	TRBV7-2	TGTGCCAGCAGCCTGAACAGGGTCGGACAGCCCCAGCATTTT	CASSLNRVGQPQHF
.	.	TRBJ2-7	TRBV2	TGTGCCAGCAGTGACCGACAGGTCTCCTACGAGCAGTACTTC	CASSDRQVSYEQYF
.	.	TRBJ2-7	TRBV27	TGTGCCAGCAGTTTATTACTAGGGAACTACGAGCAGTACTTC	CASSLLLGNYEQYF
.	.	TRBJ1-3	TRBV7-2	TGTGCCAGCAGCTCCGCGATGGACTGGGGACGAAACACCATATATTTT	CASSSAMDWGRNTIYF
TRBD1	.	TRBJ2-5	TRBV28	TGTGCCAGCAGTTGGACAGGGGGATCTGAGACCCAGTACTTC	CASSWTGGSETQYF
TRBD2	once	TRBJ2-1	TRBV9	TGTGCCAGCAAGGGCGCGGGGGACAATGAGCAGTTCTTC	CASKGAGDNEQFF
.	.	TRBJ1-1	TRBV5-1	TGCGCCAGCAGCTTGGCGGGGAGCACTGAAGCTTTCTTT	CASSLAGSTEAFF
TRBD1	.	TRBJ1-4	TRBV4-2	TGTGCCAGCAGCTACAATTTTCAGGGGGCGTATGATGAAAAACTGTTTTTT	CASSYNFQGAYDEKLFF